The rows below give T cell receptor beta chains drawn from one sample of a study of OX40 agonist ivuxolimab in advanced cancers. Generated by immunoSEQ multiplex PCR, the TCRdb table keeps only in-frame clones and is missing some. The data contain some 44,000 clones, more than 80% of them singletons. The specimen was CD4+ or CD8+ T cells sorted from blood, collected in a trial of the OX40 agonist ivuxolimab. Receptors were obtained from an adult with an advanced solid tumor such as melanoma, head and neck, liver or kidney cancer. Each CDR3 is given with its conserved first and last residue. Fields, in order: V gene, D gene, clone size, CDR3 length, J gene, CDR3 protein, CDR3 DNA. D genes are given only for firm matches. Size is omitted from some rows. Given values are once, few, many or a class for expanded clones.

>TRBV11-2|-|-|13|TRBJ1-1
CASSLQSIPEAFF
TGTGCCAGCAGCTTACAGTCCATCCCTGAAGCTTTCTTT
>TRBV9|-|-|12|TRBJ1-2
CASSPGYGGLLF
TGTGCCAGCAGCCCCGGGTATGGGGGACTACTCTTC
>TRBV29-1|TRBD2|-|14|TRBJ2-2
CSVGTSGSTGELFF
TGCAGCGTTGGGACTAGCGGGAGTACCGGGGAGCTGTTTTTT
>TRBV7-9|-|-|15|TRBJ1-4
CASSLWAVGNEKLFF
TGTGCCAGCAGCTTATGGGCTGTTGGGAATGAAAAACTGTTTTTT
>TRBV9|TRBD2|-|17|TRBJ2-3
CASSAGLAGGSTDTQYF
TGTGCCAGCAGCGCGGGACTAGCGGGGGGGTCAACAGATACGCAGTATTTT
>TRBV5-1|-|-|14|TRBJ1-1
CASSTDGMNTEAFF
TGCGCCAGCAGCACGGACGGTATGAACACTGAAGCTTTCTTT
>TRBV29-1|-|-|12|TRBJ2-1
CSGGEIYNEQFF
TGCAGCGGGGGTGAAATTTACAATGAGCAGTTCTTC
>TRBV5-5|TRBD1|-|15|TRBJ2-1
CASSLLTGPYNEQFF
TGTGCCAGCAGCCTCCTGACAGGGCCATACAATGAGCAGTTCTTC
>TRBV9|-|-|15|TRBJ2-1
CASSPAGSYSNEQFF
TGTGCCAGCAGCCCGGCGGGGAGCTACAGTAATGAGCAGTTCTTC
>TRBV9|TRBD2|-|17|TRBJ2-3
CASSLSGLAGAGDTQYF
TGTGCCAGCAGCTTATCCGGACTAGCGGGCGCAGGAGATACGCAGTATTTT
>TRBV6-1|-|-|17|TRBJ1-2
CASSEARWDHNNYGYTF
TGTGCCAGCAGTGAAGCCCGATGGGACCACAATAACTATGGCTACACCTTC
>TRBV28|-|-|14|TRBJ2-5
CASRDTRVGETQYF
TGTGCCAGCAGGGATACTAGAGTGGGAGAGACCCAGTACTTC
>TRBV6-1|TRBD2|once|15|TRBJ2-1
CASSPSGRDYNEQFF
TGTGCCAGCAGTCCTAGCGGGAGGGACTACAATGAGCAGTTCTTC
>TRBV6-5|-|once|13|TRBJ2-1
CASSYDRYNEQFF
TGTGCCAGCAGTTACGACCGTTACAATGAGCAGTTCTTC
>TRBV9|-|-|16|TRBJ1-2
CASSEGFEGFGYGYTF
TGTGCCAGCAGCGAGGGTTTCGAGGGTTTCGGCTATGGCTACACCTTC
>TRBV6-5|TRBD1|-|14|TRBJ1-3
CASRPDRGGNTIYF
TGTGCCAGCAGACCCGACAGGGGTGGCAACACCATATATTTT
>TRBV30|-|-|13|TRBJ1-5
CAWSVDGVQPQHF
TGTGCCTGGAGTGTAGACGGGGTTCAGCCCCAGCATTTT
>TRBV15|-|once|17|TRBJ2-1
CATSIPVVGNSYNEQFF
TGTGCCACCAGCATCCCCGTGGTAGGAAACTCCTACAATGAGCAGTTCTTC
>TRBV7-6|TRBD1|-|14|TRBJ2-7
CASSMWTGDDEQYF
TGTGCCAGCAGCATGTGGACAGGGGATGACGAGCAGTACTTC
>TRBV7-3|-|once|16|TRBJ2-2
CASSLIGGQNTGELFF
TGTGCCAGCAGCTTAATCGGGGGGCAGAACACCGGGGAGCTGTTTTTT
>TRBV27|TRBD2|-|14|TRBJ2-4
CASSRRGGSDIQYF
TGTGCCAGCAGCCGAAGGGGAGGGTCGGACATTCAGTACTTC
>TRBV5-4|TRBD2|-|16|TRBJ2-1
CASSRFSGGLDNEQFF
TGTGCCAGCAGCAGATTTAGCGGGGGCTTGGACAATGAGCAGTTCTTC
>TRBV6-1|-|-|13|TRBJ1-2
CASSEVDFYGYTF
TGTGCCAGCAGTGAGGTTGACTTCTATGGCTACACCTTC
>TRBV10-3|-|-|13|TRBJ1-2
CAVREAANYGYTF
TGTGCCGTAAGGGAGGCAGCTAACTATGGCTACACCTTC
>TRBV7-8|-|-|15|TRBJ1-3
CASSLRQRSGNTIYF
TGTGCCAGCAGCTTAAGACAACGCTCTGGAAACACCATATATTTT
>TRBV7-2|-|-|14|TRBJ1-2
CASSPTRDGYGYTF
TGTGCCAGCAGCCCGACCCGTGACGGGTATGGCTACACCTTC
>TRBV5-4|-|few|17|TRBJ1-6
CASRSWERRGESSPLHF
TGTGCCAGCAGATCTTGGGAGCGGAGGGGCGAAAGTTCACCCCTCCACTTT
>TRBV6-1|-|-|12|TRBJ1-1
CASILRDTEAFF
TGTGCCAGTATTCTCCGGGACACTGAAGCTTTCTTT
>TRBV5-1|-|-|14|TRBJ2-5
CASREAGVQETQYF
TGCGCCAGCAGGGAGGCCGGCGTCCAAGAGACCCAGTACTTC
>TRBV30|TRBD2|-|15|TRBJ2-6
CAWTSGRVGANVLTF
TGTGCCTGGACTAGCGGGAGGGTTGGGGCCAACGTCCTGACTTTC
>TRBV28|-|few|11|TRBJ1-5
CASSAKDSQHF
TGTGCCAGCAGTGCTAAAGATTCTCAGCATTTT
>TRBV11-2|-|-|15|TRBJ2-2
CASSQKRTNTGELFF
TGTGCCAGCAGCCAAAAGCGAACGAACACCGGGGAGCTGTTTTTT
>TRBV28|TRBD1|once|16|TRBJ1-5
CASSFDYRGGNQPQHF
TGTGCCAGCAGTTTTGATTACAGGGGGGGCAATCAGCCCCAGCATTTT
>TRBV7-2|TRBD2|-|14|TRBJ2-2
CASSLTSPPGELFF
TGTGCCAGCAGCTTGACTAGCCCCCCCGGGGAGCTGTTTTTT
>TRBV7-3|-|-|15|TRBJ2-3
CASSLTVSSGDTQYF
TGTGCCAGCAGCTTAACAGTATCAAGCGGAGATACGCAGTATTTT
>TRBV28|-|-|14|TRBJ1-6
CASTRTVSNSPLHF
TGTGCCAGCACCAGGACAGTTTCAAATTCACCCCTCCACTTT
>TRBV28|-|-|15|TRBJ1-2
CASSLFVQGAYGYTF
TGTGCCAGCAGTTTATTCGTACAGGGCGCCTATGGCTACACCTTC
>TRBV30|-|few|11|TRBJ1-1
CAWREGTEAFF
TGTGCCTGGAGGGAGGGAACTGAAGCTTTCTTT
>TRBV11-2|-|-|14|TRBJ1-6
CASSLQGIFSPLHF
TGTGCCAGCAGCTTACAGGGTATTTTTTCACCCCTCCACTTT
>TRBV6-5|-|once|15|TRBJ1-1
CASTYGTSSHTEAFF
TGTGCCAGCACCTACGGGACGTCTTCCCACACTGAAGCTTTCTTT
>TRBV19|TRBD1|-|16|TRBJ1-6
CASSIARDRENSPLHF
TGTGCCAGTAGTATAGCCCGGGACAGGGAGAATTCACCCCTCCACTTT
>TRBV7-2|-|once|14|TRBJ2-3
CASSLRAGEDTQYF
TGTGCCAGCAGCTTAAGGGCAGGGGAAGATACGCAGTATTTT
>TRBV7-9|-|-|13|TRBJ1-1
CASSLKDRNEAFF
TGTGCCAGCAGCTTAAAGGACAGAAATGAAGCTTTCTTT
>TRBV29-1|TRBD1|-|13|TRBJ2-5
CSVKTGGWETQYF
TGCAGCGTAAAGACAGGGGGCTGGGAGACCCAGTACTTC
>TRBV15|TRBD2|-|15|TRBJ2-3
CATSRGGRGTDTQYF
TGTGCCACCAGCAGAGGGGGGAGGGGCACAGATACGCAGTATTTT
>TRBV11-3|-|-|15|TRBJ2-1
CASSAGAGRNNEQFF
TGTGCCAGCAGCGCGGGGGCAGGGCGGAACAATGAGCAGTTCTTC
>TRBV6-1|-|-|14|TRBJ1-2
CASSESRGLNGYTF
TGTGCCAGCAGTGAATCTCGAGGGCTTAATGGCTACACCTTC
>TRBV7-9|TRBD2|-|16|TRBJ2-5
CASSSGGTRYQETQYF
TGTGCCAGCAGCTCTGGGGGGACTAGGTACCAAGAGACCCAGTACTTC
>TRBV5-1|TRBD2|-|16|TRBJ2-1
CASSAQTSGHFNEQFF
TGCGCCAGCAGCGCCCAGACTAGCGGGCACTTCAATGAGCAGTTCTTC
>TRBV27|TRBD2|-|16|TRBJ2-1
CASSLGIGGGFNEQFF
TGTGCCAGCAGTTTAGGAATCGGGGGAGGGTTTAATGAGCAGTTCTTC
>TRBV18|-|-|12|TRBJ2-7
CASSPGAHEQYF
TGTGCCAGCTCACCAGGGGCCCACGAGCAGTACTTC
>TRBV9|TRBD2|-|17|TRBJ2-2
CASSPAGTSGRTGELFF
TGTGCCAGCAGTCCCGCCGGGACTAGCGGGAGAACCGGGGAGCTGTTTTTT